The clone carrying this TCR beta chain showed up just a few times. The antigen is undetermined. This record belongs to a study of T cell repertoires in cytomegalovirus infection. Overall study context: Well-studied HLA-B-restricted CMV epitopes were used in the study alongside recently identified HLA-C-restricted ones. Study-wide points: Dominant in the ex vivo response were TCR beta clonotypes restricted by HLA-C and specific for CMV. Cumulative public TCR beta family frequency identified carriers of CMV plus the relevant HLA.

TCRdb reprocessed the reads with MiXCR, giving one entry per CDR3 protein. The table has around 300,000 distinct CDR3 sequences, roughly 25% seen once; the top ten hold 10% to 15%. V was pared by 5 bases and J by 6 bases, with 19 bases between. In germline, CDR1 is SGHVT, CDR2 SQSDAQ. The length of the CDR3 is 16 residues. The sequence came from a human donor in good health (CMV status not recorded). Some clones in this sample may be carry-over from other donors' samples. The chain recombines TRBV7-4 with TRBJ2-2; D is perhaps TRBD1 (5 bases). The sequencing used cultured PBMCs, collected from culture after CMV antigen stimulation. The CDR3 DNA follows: TGTGCCAGCAGCCGCCTGGACACGGGTGGGGCCGGGGAGCTGTTTTTT. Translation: CASSRLDTGGAGELFF. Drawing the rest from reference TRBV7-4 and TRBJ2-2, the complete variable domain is GAGVSQSPRYKVAKRGRDVALRCDSISGHVTLYWYRQTLGQGSEVLTYSQSDAQRDKSGRPSGRFSAERPERSVSTLKIQRTEQGDSAVYLCASSRLDTGGAGELFFGEGSRLTVL.